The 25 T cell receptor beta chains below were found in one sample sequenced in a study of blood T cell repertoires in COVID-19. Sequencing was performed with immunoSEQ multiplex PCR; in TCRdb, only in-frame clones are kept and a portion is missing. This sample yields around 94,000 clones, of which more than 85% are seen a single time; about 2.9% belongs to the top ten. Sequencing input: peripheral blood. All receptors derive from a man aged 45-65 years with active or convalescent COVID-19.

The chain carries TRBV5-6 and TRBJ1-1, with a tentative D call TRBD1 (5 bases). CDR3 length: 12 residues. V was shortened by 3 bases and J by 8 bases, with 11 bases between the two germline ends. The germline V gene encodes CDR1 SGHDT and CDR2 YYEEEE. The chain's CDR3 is CASSSDSLEAFF. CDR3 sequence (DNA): TGTGCCAGCAGCTCCGACAGCCTAGAAGCTTTCTTT.

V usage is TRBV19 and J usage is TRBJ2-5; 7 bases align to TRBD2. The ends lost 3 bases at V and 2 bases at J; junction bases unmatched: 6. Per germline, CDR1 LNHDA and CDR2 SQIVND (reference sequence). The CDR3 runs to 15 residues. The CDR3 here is CASSIWGGGQETQYF. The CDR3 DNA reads TGTGCCAGTAGTATCTGGGGCGGGGGACAAGAGACCCAGTACTTC.

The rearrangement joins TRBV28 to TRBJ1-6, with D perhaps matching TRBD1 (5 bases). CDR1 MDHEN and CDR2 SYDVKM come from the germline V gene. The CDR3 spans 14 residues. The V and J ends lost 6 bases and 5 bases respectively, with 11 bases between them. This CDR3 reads CASSRGGNNSPLHF. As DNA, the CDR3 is TGTGCCAGCAGCCGGGGGGGGAATAATTCACCCCTCCACTTT.

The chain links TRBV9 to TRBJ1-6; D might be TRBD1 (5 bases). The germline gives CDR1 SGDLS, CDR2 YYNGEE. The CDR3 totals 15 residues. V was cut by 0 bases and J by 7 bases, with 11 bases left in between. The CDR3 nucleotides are TGTGCCAGCAGCGTAGGTCAAGGGGTAAATTCACCCCTCCACTTT. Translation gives CASSVGQGVNSPLHF.

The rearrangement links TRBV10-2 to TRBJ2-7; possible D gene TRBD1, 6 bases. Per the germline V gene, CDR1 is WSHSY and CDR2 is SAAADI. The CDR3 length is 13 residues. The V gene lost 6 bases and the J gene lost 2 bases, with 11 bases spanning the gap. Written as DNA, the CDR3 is TGCGCCAGCAGAGACAGGAGCACCTACGAGCAGTACTTC. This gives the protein CASRDRSTYEQYF.

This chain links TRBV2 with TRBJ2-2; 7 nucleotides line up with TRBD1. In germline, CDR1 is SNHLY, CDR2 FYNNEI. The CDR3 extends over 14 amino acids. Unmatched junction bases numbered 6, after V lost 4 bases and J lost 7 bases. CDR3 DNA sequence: TGTGCCAGCAGTGTCACAGGGGCGAACGGGGAGCTGTTTTTT. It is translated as CASSVTGANGELFF.

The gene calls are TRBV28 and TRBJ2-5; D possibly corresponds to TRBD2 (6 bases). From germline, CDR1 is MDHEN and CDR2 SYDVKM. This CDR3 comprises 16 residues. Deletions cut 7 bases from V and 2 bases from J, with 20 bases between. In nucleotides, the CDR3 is TGTGCCAGCACCTCGGGCGGGGCCATCCGACAAGAGACCCAGTACTTC. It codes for CASTSGGAIRQETQYF.

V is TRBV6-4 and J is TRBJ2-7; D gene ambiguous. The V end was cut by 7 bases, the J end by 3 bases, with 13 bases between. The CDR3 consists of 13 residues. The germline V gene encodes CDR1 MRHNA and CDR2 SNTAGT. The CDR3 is CASTPRSCYEQYV. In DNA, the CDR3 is TGTGCCAGCACCCCCCGGTCCTGCTACGAGCAGTACGTC.

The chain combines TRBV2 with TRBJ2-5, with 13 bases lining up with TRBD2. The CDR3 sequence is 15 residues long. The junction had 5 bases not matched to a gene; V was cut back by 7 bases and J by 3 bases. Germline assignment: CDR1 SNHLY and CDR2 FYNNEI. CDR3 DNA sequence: TGTGCCAGCAAGAGAACTAGCGGGGGGGAAGAGACCCAGTACTTC. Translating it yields CASKRTSGGEETQYF.

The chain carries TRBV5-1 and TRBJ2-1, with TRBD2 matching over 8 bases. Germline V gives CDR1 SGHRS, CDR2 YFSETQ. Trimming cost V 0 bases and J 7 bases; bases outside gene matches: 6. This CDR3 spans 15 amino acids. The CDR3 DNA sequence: TGCGCCAGCAGCTTGGCGCCGGGGGGGCAGAATGAGCAGTTCTTC. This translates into CASSLAPGGQNEQFF.

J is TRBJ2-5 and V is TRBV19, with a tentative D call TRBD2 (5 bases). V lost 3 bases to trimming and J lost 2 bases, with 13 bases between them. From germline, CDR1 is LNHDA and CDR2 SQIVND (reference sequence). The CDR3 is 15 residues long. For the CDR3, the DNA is TGTGCCAGTAGTATTGGAGGCAACCGGCAAGAGACCCAGTACTTC. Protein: CASSIGGNRQETQYF. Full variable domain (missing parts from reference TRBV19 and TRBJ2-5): DGGITQSPKYLFRKEGQNVTLSCEQNLNHDAMYWYRQDPGQGLRLIYYSQIVNDFQKGDIAEGYSVSREKKESFPLTVTSAQKNPTAFYLCASSIGGNRQETQYFGPGTRLLVL.

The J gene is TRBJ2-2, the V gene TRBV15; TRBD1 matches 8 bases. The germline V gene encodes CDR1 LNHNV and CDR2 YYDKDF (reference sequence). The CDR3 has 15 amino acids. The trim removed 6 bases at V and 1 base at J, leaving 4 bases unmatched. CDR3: CATRYGQGNTGELFF. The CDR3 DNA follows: TGTGCCACCAGGTACGGACAGGGGAACACCGGGGAGCTGTTTTTT.

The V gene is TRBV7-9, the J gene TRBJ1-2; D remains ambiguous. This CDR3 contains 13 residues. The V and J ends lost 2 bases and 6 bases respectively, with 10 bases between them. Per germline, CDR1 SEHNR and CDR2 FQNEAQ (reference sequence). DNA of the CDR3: TGTGCCAGCAGCTTAAGACAATTCGATGGCTACACCTTC. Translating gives CASSLRQFDGYTF.

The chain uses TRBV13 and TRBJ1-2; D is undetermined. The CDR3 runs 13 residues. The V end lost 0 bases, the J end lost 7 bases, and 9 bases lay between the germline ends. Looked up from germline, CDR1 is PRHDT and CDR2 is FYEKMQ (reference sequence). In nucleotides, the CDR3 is TGTGCCAGCAGCTTAGGCGGGTCTCGTGGCTACACCTTC. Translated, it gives CASSLGGSRGYTF.

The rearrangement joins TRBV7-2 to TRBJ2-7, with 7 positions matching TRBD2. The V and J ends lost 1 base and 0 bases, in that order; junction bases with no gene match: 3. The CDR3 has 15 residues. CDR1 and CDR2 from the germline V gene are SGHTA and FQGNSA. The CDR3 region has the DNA TGTGCCAGCAGCTTAGAAGGCGGGGGCTCCTACGAGCAGTACTTC. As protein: CASSLEGGGSYEQYF.

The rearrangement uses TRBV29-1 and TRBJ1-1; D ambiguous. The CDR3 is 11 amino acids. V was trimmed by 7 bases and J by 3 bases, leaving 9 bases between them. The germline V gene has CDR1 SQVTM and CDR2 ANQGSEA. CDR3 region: CSGYVYTEAFF. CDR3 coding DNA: TGCAGCGGTTATGTCTACACTGAAGCTTTCTTT.

CDR3 DNA sequence: TGTGCCAGCAGCGACAGCTCTGGAAACACCATATATTTT. As protein: CASSDSSGNTIYF. This chain links TRBV7-9 with TRBJ1-3, with D maybe TRBD1 (5 bases). The CDR3 loop spans 13 amino acids. Germline V gives CDR1 SEHNR, CDR2 FQNEAQ (reference sequence). V dropped 5 bases and J dropped 0 bases, with 5 bases sitting between them.

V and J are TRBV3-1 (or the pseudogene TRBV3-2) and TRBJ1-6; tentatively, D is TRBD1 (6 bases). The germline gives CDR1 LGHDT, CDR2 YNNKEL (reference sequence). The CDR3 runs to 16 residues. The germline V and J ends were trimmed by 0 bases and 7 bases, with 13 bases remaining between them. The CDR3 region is CASSQERGRGNSPLHF. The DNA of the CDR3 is TGTGCCAGCAGCCAAGAAAGAGGCAGGGGAAATTCACCCCTCCACTTT.

The CDR3 loop is CASSMGQMNTEAFF. The CDR3 DNA reads TGTGCCAGCAGCATGGGACAGATGAACACTGAAGCTTTCTTT. This rearrangement joins TRBV9 to TRBJ1-1, with 7 bases aligning to TRBD1. Germline CDR1 SGDLS, CDR2 YYNGEE. This CDR3 has 14 residues. The J segment lost 0 bases and the V segment lost 4 bases, leaving 3 bases of the junction unmatched. Based on the CDR3 plus reference TRBV9 and TRBJ1-1, the full variable domain is DSGVTQTPKHLITATGQRVTLRCSPRSGDLSVYWYQQSLDQGLQFLIQYYNGEERAKGNILERFSAQQFPDLHSELNLSSLELGDSALYFCASSMGQMNTEAFFGQGTRLTVV.

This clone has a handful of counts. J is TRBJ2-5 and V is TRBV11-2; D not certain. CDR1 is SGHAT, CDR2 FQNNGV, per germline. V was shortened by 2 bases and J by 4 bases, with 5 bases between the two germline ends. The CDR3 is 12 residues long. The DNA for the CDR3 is TGTGCCAGCAGCTTACTTCGAGAGACCCAGTACTTC. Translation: CASSLLRETQYF.

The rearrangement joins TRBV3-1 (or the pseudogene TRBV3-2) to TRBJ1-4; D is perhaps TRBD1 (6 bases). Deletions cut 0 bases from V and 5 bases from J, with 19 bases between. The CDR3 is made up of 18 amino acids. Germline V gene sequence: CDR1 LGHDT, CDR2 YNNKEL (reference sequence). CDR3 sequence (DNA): TGTGCCAGCAGCCAAGACCTAAGAGCGCGGACAGCAAATGAAAAACTGTTTTTT. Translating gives CASSQDLRARTANEKLFF.

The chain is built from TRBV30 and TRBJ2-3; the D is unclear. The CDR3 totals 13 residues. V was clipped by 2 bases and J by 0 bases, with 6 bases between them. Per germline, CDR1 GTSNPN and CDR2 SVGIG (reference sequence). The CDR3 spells CAWSILSTDTQYF. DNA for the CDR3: TGTGCCTGGAGTATTCTTAGCACAGATACGCAGTATTTT.

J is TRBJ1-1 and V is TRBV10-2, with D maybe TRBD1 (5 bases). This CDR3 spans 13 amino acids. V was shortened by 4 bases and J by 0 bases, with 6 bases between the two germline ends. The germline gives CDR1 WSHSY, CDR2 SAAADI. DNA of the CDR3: TGCGCCAGCAGTGCAGGGATGAACACTGAAGCTTTCTTT. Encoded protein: CASSAGMNTEAFF.

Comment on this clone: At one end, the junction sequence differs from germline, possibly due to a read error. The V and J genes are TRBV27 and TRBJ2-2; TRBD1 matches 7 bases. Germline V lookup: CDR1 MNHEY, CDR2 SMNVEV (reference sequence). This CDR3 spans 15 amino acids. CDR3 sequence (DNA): TGTGCCAGCAGTTTAGGGACAGTTAACACCGGGGAGCTGCTTTTT. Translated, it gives CASSLGTVNTGELLF.

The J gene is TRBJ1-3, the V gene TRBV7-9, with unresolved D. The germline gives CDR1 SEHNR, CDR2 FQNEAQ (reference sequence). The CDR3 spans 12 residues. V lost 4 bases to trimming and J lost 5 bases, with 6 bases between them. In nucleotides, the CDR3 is TGTGCCAGCAGCTCCAGTAGAAACACCATATATTTT. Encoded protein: CASSSSRNTIYF.